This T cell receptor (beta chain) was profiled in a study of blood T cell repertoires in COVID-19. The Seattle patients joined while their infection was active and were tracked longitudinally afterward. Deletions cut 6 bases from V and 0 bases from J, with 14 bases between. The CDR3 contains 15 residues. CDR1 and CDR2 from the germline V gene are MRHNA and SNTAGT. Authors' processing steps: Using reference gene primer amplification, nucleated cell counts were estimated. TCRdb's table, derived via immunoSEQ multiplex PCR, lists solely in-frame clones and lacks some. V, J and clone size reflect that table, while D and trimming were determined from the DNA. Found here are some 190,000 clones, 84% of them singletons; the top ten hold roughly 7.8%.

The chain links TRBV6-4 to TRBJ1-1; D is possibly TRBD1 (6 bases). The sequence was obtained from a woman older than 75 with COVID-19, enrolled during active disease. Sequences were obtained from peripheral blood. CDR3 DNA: TGTGCCAGCAGGGTAGAGGGGGGGGTGAACACTGAAGCTTTCTTT. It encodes CASRVEGGVNTEAFF.